Below, one T cell receptor (beta chain) is given with its context. Its matching antigen is unknown. Analysis merged second doses at about 4 or about 12 weeks. TCRdb's table, derived via immunoSEQ multiplex PCR, lists solely in-frame clones and lacks some. The sample records 85,000 to 90,000 clones, 85% to 90% being singletons. This sample is part of a study of T cell responses to AZD1222 COVID-19 vaccine. Study-wide results and limits: Dominant at 160-218 and 743-854, vaccine-associated CD4 TCRs also spanned spike. Spike-specific TCR breadth rose after two AZD1222 doses, and depth rose as well.

There are 12 residues in the CDR3. CDR1 is SNHLY and CDR2 is FYNNEI in the germline V gene. Trimming stripped 8 bases from V and 3 bases from J, with 8 bases between. This receptor was taken from an adult who received the AZD1222 COVID-19 vaccine. The V gene is TRBV2, the J gene TRBJ2-1, with unresolved D. The sequenced sample was peripheral blood, obtained 28 days after the second AZD1222 dose. For the CDR3, the DNA is TGTGCCAGCTCCCCAGACTACAATGAGCAGTTCTTC. Translating gives CASSPDYNEQFF. The full variable domain, with the rest looked up from reference TRBV2 and TRBJ2-1, is EPEVTQTPSHQVTQMGQEVILRCVPISNHLYFYWYRQILGQKVEFLVSFYNNEISEKSEIFDDQFSVERPDGSNFTLKIRSTKLEDSAMYFCASSPDYNEQFFGPGTRLTVL.